This T cell receptor beta chain comes out of a study of TIL therapy for anti-PD-1-resistant metastatic lung cancer. At the level of the study: Tumors had a median PD-L1 proportion score of 6%. Most patients had lung adenocarcinoma.

This was the immunoSEQ v3 assay. Method: immunoSEQ multiplex PCR; TCRdb's copy keeps in-frame clones and lacks some. The table shows just over 25,000 clones, with roughly two thirds occurring only once. This clone was seen more than once but under ten times. The target antigen is unknown. Time point of the sample: pre-treatment sample, taken before nivolumab and TIL therapy. Most excised metastases sampled were pleural nodules or supraclavicular lymph nodes. Points from the study as a whole: Many TIL product clones were absent from baseline tumor, suggesting clonal contraction.

V dropped 2 bases and J dropped 0 bases, with 7 bases sitting between them. This CDR3 has 15 amino acids. Germline assignment: CDR1 MNHNS and CDR2 SASEGT. This clonotype was obtained from a person between 25 and 80 years old with non-small cell lung cancer. The sequences come from tumor tissue, collected at baseline. The V call is TRBV6-1, the J call TRBJ1-4, with a tentative D call TRBD1 (5 bases). As DNA, the CDR3 is TGTGCCAGCAGTGAATGGGGCCCAACTAATGAAAAACTGTTTTTT. It translates to CASSEWGPTNEKLFF.